This T cell receptor (beta chain) comes out of a study of cytomegalovirus exposure and HLA in healthy donors. CDR3 length equals 13 residues. V shed 5 bases and J shed 1 base, with 8 bases lying between them. Germline V gene data show CDR1 as MDHEN and CDR2 as SYDVKM. The primer mix had 60 Vbeta and 13 Jbeta primers. Produced via immunoSEQ multiplex PCR; TCRdb's table is partial and in-frame only. The profile covers 110,000 to 150,000 clones, with approximately 9% appearing a single time and about 2% taken by the ten largest. The TCR sequence derives from a male donor in good health and CMV-seronegative. The sample consisted of PBMCs. The V gene is TRBV28, the J gene TRBJ1-1, with D perhaps matching TRBD1 (5 bases). CDR3 amino acids: CASSQDKNTEAFF. CDR3 nucleotides: TGTGCCAGCAGTCAGGACAAGAACACTGAAGCTTTCTTT.